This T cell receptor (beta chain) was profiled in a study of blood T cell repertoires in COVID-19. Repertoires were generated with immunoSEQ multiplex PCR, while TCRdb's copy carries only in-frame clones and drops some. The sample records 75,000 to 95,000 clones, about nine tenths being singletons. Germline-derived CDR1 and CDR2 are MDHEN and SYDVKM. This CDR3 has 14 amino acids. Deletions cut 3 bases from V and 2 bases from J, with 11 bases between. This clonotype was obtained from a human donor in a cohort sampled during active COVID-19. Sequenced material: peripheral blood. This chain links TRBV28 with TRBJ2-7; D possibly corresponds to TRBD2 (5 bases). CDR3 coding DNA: TGTGCCAGCAGTTTGATCGGGATCGCCTACGAGCAGTACTTC. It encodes CASSLIGIAYEQYF.